Listed below are T cell receptor beta chains from one sample, sequenced in a study of T cells after yellow fever vaccination. A single record per CDR3 protein comes from TCRdb applying MiXCR to the 5' RACE reads. The data contain hundreds of thousands of distinct CDR3 sequences, 8.7% of them singletons. The sequenced sample was PBMCs, obtained on the day of the first yellow fever vaccination. The source is a man in his late teens or twenties who received the YFV17D yellow fever vaccine. Each CDR3 is given with its conserved first and last residue. The D gene is left open where the match is weak. Clone size appears in some rows only: once, few, many, or a class for an expanded clone.

cdr3_aa cdr3_nt clone_size d_call j_call v_call
CASSPPSGGDEQFF TGTGCCAGCAGCCCACCTTCGGGGGGCGATGAGCAGTTCTTC many - TRBJ2-1 TRBV7-6
CASSLAGGRSYNEQFF TGTGCCAGCAGCTTAGCGGGGGGACGCTCCTACAATGAGCAGTTCTTC - - TRBJ2-1 TRBV7-2
CASSLGGTQIWETQYF TGTGCCAGCAGCCTCGGGGGGACTCAAATTTGGGAGACCCAGTACTTC - TRBD2 TRBJ2-5 TRBV28
CASSFSTATGELFF TGTGCCAGCAGCTTTTCCACGGCCACCGGGGAGCTGTTTTTT - - TRBJ2-2 TRBV13
CAISEPTGGRNQPQHF TGTGCCATCAGTGAGCCAACAGGGGGCAGGAATCAGCCCCAGCATTTT few TRBD1 TRBJ1-5 TRBV10-3
CASSSFINYGYTF TGTGCCAGCAGTTCCTTTATTAACTATGGCTACACCTTC many - TRBJ1-2 TRBV12-3/TRBV12-4
CASSTGGYTQYF TGTGCCAGCAGTACAGGGGGATATACGCAGTATTTT few TRBD1 TRBJ2-3 TRBV6-5
CASGWLGEQFF TGTGCCAGCGGATGGCTTGGCGAGCAGTTCTTC few - TRBJ2-1 TRBV27
CATSDPSRDSLTDTQYF TGTGCCACCAGTGATCCGTCTCGAGACTCACTCACAGATACGCAGTATTTT few - TRBJ2-3 TRBV24-1
CASSSLRGGRGASYEQYF TGTGCCAGCAGTTCCTTAAGGGGGGGGCGAGGAGCCTCCTACGAGCAGTACTTC many - TRBJ2-7 TRBV12-3/TRBV12-4
CASTPGQVFYGYTF TGTGCCAGCACCCCGGGACAGGTGTTCTATGGCTACACCTTC - TRBD1 TRBJ1-2 TRBV28
CASDQGANTEAFF TGTGCCAGTGATCAGGGGGCGAACACTGAAGCTTTCTTT many TRBD1 TRBJ1-1 TRBV7-2
CASRHNTDTQYF TGCGCCAGCAGACACAACACAGATACGCAGTATTTT - - TRBJ2-3 TRBV5-1
CAISEPPGTGIKETQYF TGTGCCATCAGTGAGCCTCCCGGGACAGGGATCAAAGAGACCCAGTACTTC - TRBD1 TRBJ2-5 TRBV10-3
CASSLARVADEQFF TGTGCCAGCAGCTTGGCCAGGGTGGCGGATGAGCAGTTCTTC - - TRBJ2-1 TRBV5-4
CASSQGTYTDTQYF TGCGCCAGCAGCCAAGGGACTTACACAGATACGCAGTATTTT - - TRBJ2-3 TRBV4-1
CASSPPVAGQETQYF TGTGCCAGCAGCCCCCCCGTAGCGGGCCAAGAGACCCAGTACTTC - TRBD2 TRBJ2-5 TRBV3-1
CASSFWPGQPGGYTF TGTGCCAGCAGCTTTTGGCCGGGACAGCCTGGGGGCTACACCTTC - TRBD1 TRBJ1-2 TRBV7-2
CSARLHEAGAGEQYF TGCAGTGCTAGATTACACGAGGCAGGGGCGGGCGAGCAGTACTTC - - TRBJ2-7 TRBV20-1
CASNPTLQPQHF TGTGCCAGCAACCCGACACTGCAGCCCCAGCATTTT few - TRBJ1-5 TRBV28
CASSQASKGRLQETQYF TGCGCCAGCAGCCAAGCGTCAAAGGGGAGGCTCCAAGAGACCCAGTACTTC - - TRBJ2-5 TRBV4-1
CATSDFGEQFF TGTGCCACCAGTGATTTCGGTGAGCAGTTCTTC - - TRBJ2-1 TRBV24-1
CASSVERGTEAFF TGTGCCAGCAGCGTAGAGAGGGGCACTGAAGCTTTCTTT many - TRBJ1-1 TRBV9
CASSLVDDQPQHF TGTGCCAGCAGCTTAGTGGACGATCAGCCCCAGCATTTT - - TRBJ1-5 TRBV11-2
CSADGRGAIDTQYF TGCAGTGCCGATGGGCGGGGGGCAATAGATACGCAGTATTTT - TRBD2 TRBJ2-3 TRBV20-1
CASSRGGGWDTQYF TGCGCCAGCAGCCGCGGGGGGGGTTGGGATACGCAGTATTTT - TRBD2 TRBJ2-3 TRBV4-3
CSAPNSGGADEQYF TGCAGTGCTCCGAACAGCGGGGGGGCAGACGAGCAGTACTTC few TRBD2 TRBJ2-7 TRBV20-1
CASSSSGGLETQYF TGTGCCAGCAGCTCTAGTGGGGGGTTGGAAACGCAGTATTTT many - TRBJ2-3 TRBV3-1
CASSSSRSGRGDTEAFF TGTGCCAGCAGCTCAAGCCGGTCTGGGCGGGGTGACACTGAAGCTTTCTTT many - TRBJ1-1 TRBV7-2
CASSPDRELYGYTF TGTGCCAGCAGCCCTGACAGGGAACTCTATGGCTACACCTTC many TRBD1 TRBJ1-2 TRBV6-1
CATSDSSDAGETQYF TGTGCCACCAGTGACTCGTCGGACGCGGGGGAGACCCAGTACTTC few - TRBJ2-5 TRBV24-1
CASSFTGSQRVF TGCGCCAGCAGCTTTACGGGTTCGCAGAGAGTCTTT few - TRBJ1-1 TRBV5-1